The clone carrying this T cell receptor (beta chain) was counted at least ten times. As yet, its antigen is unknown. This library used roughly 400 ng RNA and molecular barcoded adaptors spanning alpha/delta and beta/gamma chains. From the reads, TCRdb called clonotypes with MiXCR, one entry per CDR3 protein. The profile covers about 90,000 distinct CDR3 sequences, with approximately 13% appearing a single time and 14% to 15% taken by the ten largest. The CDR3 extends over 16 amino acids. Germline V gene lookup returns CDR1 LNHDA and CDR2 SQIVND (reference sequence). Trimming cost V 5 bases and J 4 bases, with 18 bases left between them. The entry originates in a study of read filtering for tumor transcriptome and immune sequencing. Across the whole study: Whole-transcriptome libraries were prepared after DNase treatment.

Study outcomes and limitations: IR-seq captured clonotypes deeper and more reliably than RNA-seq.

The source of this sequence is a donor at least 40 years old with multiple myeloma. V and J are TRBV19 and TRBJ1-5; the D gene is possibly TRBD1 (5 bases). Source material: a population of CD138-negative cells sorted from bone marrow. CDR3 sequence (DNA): TGTGCCAGTAGTCCCGCGGGTGGGGCCCTAAATCAGCCCCAGCATTTT. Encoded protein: CASSPAGGALNQPQHF.